One and the same sample provided the 27 T cell receptor beta chains below, sequenced in a study of cytomegalovirus exposure and HLA in healthy donors. The primer mix had 60 Vbeta and 13 Jbeta primers. Generated by immunoSEQ multiplex PCR, the TCRdb table keeps only in-frame clones and is missing some. The sample lists about 63,000 clones; around 68% were seen once. The sequencing sample was made of PBMCs. Receptor source: a man over 45 in good health and CMV-seropositive.

The J gene is TRBJ2-5, the V gene TRBV5-6, with 9 bases aligning to TRBD1. CDR1 is SGHDT, CDR2 YYEEEE, per germline. V lost 4 bases, J lost 4 bases, and 8 bases stayed unmatched. The CDR3 spans 15 residues. The CDR3 is CASSPGQGYGETQYF. CDR3 DNA: TGTGCCAGCAGCCCCGGACAGGGGTACGGAGAGACCCAGTACTTC.

This clone was observed a few times. The J gene is TRBJ2-7, the V gene TRBV27; 8 bases line up with TRBD2. Trimming at V came to 6 bases and at J to 2 bases, leaving 9 bases not matched to a gene. The V gene's germline CDR1 is MNHEY and CDR2 SMNVEV (reference sequence). The CDR3 runs 15 residues. CDR3 DNA: TGTGCCAGCAGCTTCCGGGGTAGCGGGACCTACGAGCAGTACTTC. Translated, it gives CASSFRGSGTYEQYF.

The V call is TRBV11-2, the J call TRBJ2-6; 10 positions agree with TRBD1. The ends lost 1 base at V and 13 bases at J; junction bases unmatched: 1. Germline V CDR1 and CDR2: SGHAT, FQNNGV. This CDR3 region has 13 residues. The DNA of the CDR3 is TGTGCCAGCAGCTTAGCGGGACAGGGGGTCCTGACTTTC. It translates to CASSLAGQGVLTF. The full variable domain, rest sourced from reference TRBV11-2 and TRBJ2-6, is EAGVAQSPRYKIIEKRQSVAFWCNPISGHATLYWYQQILGQGPKLLIQFQNNGVVDDSQLPKDRFSAERLKGVDSTLKIQPAKLEDSAVYLCASSLAGQGVLTFGAGSRLTVL.

This clone was detected only once. The CDR3 nucleotides read TGTGCCAGCCTAAAACGGCCGATATCAGGGGACGAGCAGTACTTC. It specifies CASLKRPISGDEQYF. The chain is built from TRBV2 and TRBJ2-7; a possible D gene is TRBD1 (6 bases). The CDR3 length is 15 residues. V was trimmed by 8 bases and J by 5 bases, leaving 22 bases between them. CDR1 is SNHLY, CDR2 FYNNEI, per germline.

The genes are TRBV2 and TRBJ1-2; 11 bases fit TRBD1. J lost 5 bases, V lost 6 bases, and 8 bases had no gene match. The CDR3 extends over 15 amino acids. CDR1 is SNHLY and CDR2 is FYNNEI in the germline V gene. CDR3 nucleotides: TGTGCCAGCAGAACTGGGACAGGGGGTCTTTATGGCTACACCTTC. Amino acid sequence: CASRTGTGGLYGYTF.

This sequence joins TRBV7-8 and TRBJ2-1; perhaps TRBD1 as D (6 bases). CDR1 is SGHVS, CDR2 FQNEAQ, per germline. The CDR3 covers 14 residues. Trimming removed 5 bases at V and 3 bases at J, with 11 bases between. CDR3 loop: CASSPPQGYNEQFF. DNA for the CDR3: TGTGCCAGCAGCCCCCCACAGGGCTACAATGAGCAGTTCTTC.

In its sample, this clone was seen a few times. The V call is TRBV15, the J call TRBJ1-1, with 9 bases identical to TRBD1. The CDR3 loop spans 13 amino acids. Germline CDR1 and CDR2: LNHNV and YYDKDF (reference sequence). Trimming removed 0 bases from V and 8 bases from J; junction bases left unmatched: 1. The CDR3 sequence is CATSRDTGGEAFF. The CDR3 DNA follows: TGTGCCACCAGCAGAGATACAGGGGGCGAAGCTTTCTTT.

J is TRBJ1-5 and V is TRBV18, with D possibly matching TRBD1 (5 bases). V lost 2 bases and J 1 base, leaving 12 bases between the germline ends. Looked up from germline, CDR1 is KGHSH and CDR2 is LQKENI. This CDR3 spans 16 amino acids. This CDR3 reads CASSPVPGGSNQPQHF. The CDR3 nucleotides are TGTGCCAGCTCACCAGTCCCTGGGGGGAGCAATCAGCCCCAGCATTTT.

The rearrangement links TRBV30 to TRBJ1-6, with D tentatively TRBD1 (5 bases). The V gene's germline CDR1 is GTSNPN and CDR2 SVGIG (reference sequence). The CDR3 has 13 amino acids. V was cut by 3 bases and J by 8 bases, with 11 bases left in between. CDR3 nucleotide sequence: TGTGCCTGGAGCTCAGGGTTAGATTCACCCCTCCACTTT. Its translation: CAWSSGLDSPLHF.

This clone was recorded a few times. The chain joins TRBV30 to TRBJ1-1; TRBD1 aligns across 7 bases. V lost 4 bases to trimming and J lost 4 bases; unmatched junction nucleotides: 12. Germline V gene sequence: CDR1 GTSNPN, CDR2 SVGIG (reference sequence). The CDR3 extends over 15 amino acids. CDR3 sequence reads: CAWTDSDRALTEAFF. Here the CDR3 DNA reads TGTGCCTGGACTGATTCTGACAGGGCCCTCACTGAAGCTTTCTTT.

The chain couples TRBV25-1 to TRBJ2-6; TRBD1 aligns across 8 bases. With V trimmed by 4 bases and J by 0 bases, 5 bases remained unmatched. CDR1 and CDR2 (germline): MGHDK, SYGVNS. This CDR3 contains 17 residues. The CDR3 nucleotides read TGTGCCAGCAGTGCCGGGACAGGCGTCTCTGGGGCCAACGTCCTGACTTTC. Protein sequence: CASSAGTGVSGANVLTF.

The chain has TRBV5-4 and TRBJ2-7, with 9 bases matching TRBD2. In germline, CDR1 is SGHNT, CDR2 YYREEE (reference sequence). J was trimmed by 5 bases and V by 1 base; bases with no gene match: 7. The CDR3 is 15 amino acids. CDR3 DNA sequence: TGTGCCAGCAGCTTGTCAAGACTAGCGGCGGACGAGCAGTACTTC. Amino acid sequence: CASSLSRLAADEQYF.

This clone has more than one count but fewer than ten. The chain joins TRBV27 to TRBJ2-7; 11 bases are a match to TRBD1. The germline V gene has CDR1 MNHEY and CDR2 SMNVEV (reference sequence). The CDR3 extends over 13 amino acids. V trimming: 6 bases; J trimming: 6 bases; junction bases outside the gene matches: 4. CDR3: CASRRTGGGEQYF. DNA for the CDR3: TGTGCCAGCAGGAGGACAGGGGGCGGCGAGCAGTACTTC.

This clone has a count of ten or more. The V gene is TRBV5-8, the J gene TRBJ1-5; TRBD1 aligns across 7 bases. V lost 4 bases to trimming and J lost 4 bases; unmatched junction nucleotides: 8. The CDR3 sequence is 15 residues long. Germline CDR1 SGHTS, CDR2 YDEGEE. Written as DNA, the CDR3 is TGTGCCAGCAGCGTGGGACAGCCCTGGAATCAGCCCCAGCATTTT. This encodes CASSVGQPWNQPQHF.

The genes are TRBV5-5 and TRBJ1-2; 7 bases align to TRBD1. CDR3 length: 13 amino acids. CDR1 SGHKS and CDR2 YYEKEE come from the germline V gene (reference sequence). V dropped 6 bases and J dropped 4; count of bases not matched to a gene: 6. CDR3 bases: TGTGCCAGCACTATGGGACAGCCCTATGGCTACACCTTC. It codes for CASTMGQPYGYTF.

The chain carries TRBV9 and TRBJ2-3, with TRBD2 identical over 9 bases. Germline CDR1 reads SGDLS; CDR2 reads YYNGEE. This CDR3 has 15 residues. V gave up 0 bases and J gave up 1 base; unmatched junction bases: 0. CDR3 bases: TGTGCCAGCAGCGTAGGGACTAGCGGCACAGATACGCAGTATTTT. Amino acids: CASSVGTSGTDTQYF. Full variable domain (remainder filled in from reference TRBV9 and TRBJ2-3): DSGVTQTPKHLITATGQRVTLRCSPRSGDLSVYWYQQSLDQGLQFLIQYYNGEERAKGNILERFSAQQFPDLHSELNLSSLELGDSALYFCASSVGTSGTDTQYFGPGTRLTVL.

The genes are TRBV29-1 and TRBJ2-1; maybe TRBD2 (5 bases). Germline V gives CDR1 SQVTM, CDR2 ANQGSEA. Trimming left V 2 bases short and J 0 bases short, with 8 bases between. The CDR3 is 14 amino acids. As DNA, the CDR3 is TGCAGCGTTGAAAGGGAGAGCTCCTACAATGAGCAGTTCTTC. Translated: CSVERESSYNEQFF.

This clone was seen a few times. The genes are TRBV10-3 and TRBJ1-2; D gene uncertain. There are 13 residues in the CDR3. With 3 bases removed from V and 7 bases from J, the gap between germline ends came to 12 bases. Germline assignment: CDR1 ENHRY and CDR2 SYGVKD. The CDR3 is CAISDSTLGGYTF. The CDR3 DNA reads TGTGCCATCAGTGATTCCACCCTCGGTGGCTACACCTTC.

This chain joins TRBV10-3 and TRBJ2-7, with 8 bases that match TRBD2. CDR1 and CDR2 (germline): ENHRY, SYGVKD. V was clipped by 0 bases and J by 3 bases; unmatched bases: 4. This CDR3 is 15 amino acids long. Written as DNA, the CDR3 is TGTGCCATCAGTGAGTCGAGGACTAGCCGCTACGAGCAGTACTTC. This sequence encodes CAISESRTSRYEQYF.

The chain recombines TRBV6-1 with TRBJ2-5, with D possibly TRBD1 on 5 matching bases. Trimming shortened V by 5 bases and J by 2 bases, and 6 bases separated the two germline ends. The CDR3 runs to 12 residues. CDR1 and CDR2 (germline): MNHNS, SASEGT. The CDR3 bases are TGTGCCAGCAGTAACAGGCAAGAGACCCAGTACTTC. It translates to CASSNRQETQYF.

The genes are TRBV6-5 and TRBJ2-7; 7 positions agree with TRBD1. The germline CDR1 and CDR2 sequences are MNHEY and SVGAGI. The V segment lost 5 bases and the J segment 3 bases; nucleotides outside the gene matches: 1. The CDR3 is made up of 12 amino acids. Written as DNA, the CDR3 is TGTGCCAGCAGTCAGGGGGACTACGAGCAGTACTTC. This codes for CASSQGDYEQYF.

The V and J genes are TRBV25-1 and TRBJ1-3; TRBD1 aligns across 10 bases. Germline CDR1 MGHDK, CDR2 SYGVNS. CDR3 size: 17 residues. The V gene end was trimmed by 5 bases and the J gene end by 8 bases; junction bases not matched to a gene: 15. The CDR3 loop reads CASSPPFRDRGSDTIYF. The CDR3 nucleotides read TGTGCCAGCAGTCCTCCGTTTCGGGACAGGGGCTCAGACACCATATATTTT.

CDR3 bases: TGTGCCTGGAGTGTCAGGGGATTGTACACCGGGGAGCTGTTTTTT. Amino acids: CAWSVRGLYTGELFF. This chain links TRBV30 with TRBJ2-2; maybe TRBD1 (6 bases). Between the trimmed V and J ends, which lost 0 bases and 3 bases, there was a span of 11 bases. Germline V gives CDR1 GTSNPN, CDR2 SVGIG (reference sequence). The CDR3 extends over 15 amino acids.

This clone has more than one count but fewer than ten. The rearrangement joins TRBV7-9 to TRBJ1-1, with D possibly TRBD1 on 5 matching bases. This CDR3 region has 17 residues. V was shortened by 7 bases and J by 0 bases, with 21 bases between the two germline ends. In germline, CDR1 is SEHNR, CDR2 FQNEAQ (reference sequence). Written as DNA, the CDR3 is TGTGCCAGCACCCCGACGGGGGGGGGTTTACTGAACACTGAAGCTTTCTTT. This codes for CASTPTGGGLLNTEAFF.

The chain uses TRBV5-1 and TRBJ1-4; D might be TRBD1 (6 bases). CDR1 is SGHRS, CDR2 YFSETQ, per germline. Deletions cut 1 base from V and 7 bases from J, with 14 bases between. CDR3 size: 15 residues. The CDR3: CASSLLGGRGEKLFF. DNA of the CDR3: TGCGCCAGCAGCTTGTTAGGGGGAAGGGGTGAAAAACTGTTTTTT.

In nucleotides, the CDR3 is TGTGCCAGCAGGAGGGACAGCGTGGGCTTTAGCAATCAGCCCCAGCATTTT. It is translated as CASRRDSVGFSNQPQHF. The chain employs TRBV28 and TRBJ1-5; TRBD1 matches at 7 bases. With 6 bases clipped from V and 0 bases from J, the junction kept 11 bases outside the gene matches. The CDR3 is 17 amino acids. Germline CDR1 and CDR2: MDHEN and SYDVKM.

The chain recombines TRBV14 with TRBJ2-5; D might be TRBD2 (6 bases). With 4 bases removed from V and 3 bases from J, the gap between germline ends came to 24 bases. Germline V gene data show CDR1 as SGHDN and CDR2 as FVKESK. The length of the CDR3 is 18 residues. This chain's CDR3 is CASSPGEFAGPGEETQYF. CDR3 sequence (DNA): TGTGCCAGCAGCCCAGGAGAGTTTGCGGGGCCGGGGGAAGAGACCCAGTACTTC.